The clone carrying this T cell receptor beta chain was seen at least ten times. Other DNA sequences of this sample code for an identical CDR3. Original methodology: The study built a papillary thyroid cancer distant-metastasis classifier from CDR3 differences across clinicopathological groups. TCRdb reanalyzed the PCR reads with MiXCR. The V and J calls were not made by the authors but by TCRdb's processing. Of about 50,000 clones in the sample, roughly 20% were seen once. These data are taken from a study of metastatic and nonmetastatic thyroid tumors. Across the study: Where malignant and benign thyroid patients were concerned, repertoires were compared across blood and tumor or nodule tissue.

No treatment of any kind had been given to any patient before thyroid surgery. Material for sequencing was blood. This sequence was found in a female donor with papillary thyroid cancer or a benign thyroid nodule (not recorded which). Some clones in this sample may be carry-over from other donors' samples.

The chain's CDR3 is CASTPYTSGRSTGELFF. The CDR3 DNA follows: TGTGCCAGCACTCCGTACACTAGCGGGAGGTCGACCGGGGAGCTGTTTTTT. The V gene is TRBV27, the J gene TRBJ2-2; TRBD2 matches at 12 bases. With 7 bases clipped from V and 5 bases from J, the junction kept 11 bases outside the gene matches. Germline loops: CDR1 MNHEY, CDR2 SMNVEV (reference sequence). This CDR3 is 17 amino acids long.